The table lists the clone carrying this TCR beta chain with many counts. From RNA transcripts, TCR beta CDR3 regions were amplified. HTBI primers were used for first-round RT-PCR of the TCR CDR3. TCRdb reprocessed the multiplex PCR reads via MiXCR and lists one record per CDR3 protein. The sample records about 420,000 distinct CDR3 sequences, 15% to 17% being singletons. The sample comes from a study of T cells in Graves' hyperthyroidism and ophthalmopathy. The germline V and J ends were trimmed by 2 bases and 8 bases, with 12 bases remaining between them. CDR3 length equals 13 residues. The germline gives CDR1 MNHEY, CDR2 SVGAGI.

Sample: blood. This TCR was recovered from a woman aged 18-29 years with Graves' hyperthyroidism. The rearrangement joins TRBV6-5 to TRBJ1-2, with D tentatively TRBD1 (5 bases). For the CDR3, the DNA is TGTGCCAGCAGTTACAGGGCAGGGAGCGGCTACACCTTC. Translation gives CASSYRAGSGYTF.